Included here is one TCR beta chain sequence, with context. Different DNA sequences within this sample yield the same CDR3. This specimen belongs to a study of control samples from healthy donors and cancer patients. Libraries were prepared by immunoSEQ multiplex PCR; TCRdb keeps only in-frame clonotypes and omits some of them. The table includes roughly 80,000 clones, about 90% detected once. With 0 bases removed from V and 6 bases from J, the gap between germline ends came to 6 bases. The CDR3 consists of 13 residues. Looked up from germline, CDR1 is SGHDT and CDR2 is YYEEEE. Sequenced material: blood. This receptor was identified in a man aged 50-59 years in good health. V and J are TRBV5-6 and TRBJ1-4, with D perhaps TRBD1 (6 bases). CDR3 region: CASSLGTDEKLFF. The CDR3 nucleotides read TGTGCCAGCAGCTTGGGGACAGATGAAAAACTGTTTTTT.